This T cell receptor (beta chain) is from a study of control samples from healthy donors and cancer patients. The table came from immunoSEQ multiplex PCR; TCRdb's copy has only in-frame clones and leaves some out. Counted here are 130,000 or so clones, approximately 94% occurring once; the ten biggest clones make up around 13%. The CDR3 totals 16 residues. J was trimmed by 0 bases and V by 1 base; bases with no gene match: 4. The germline CDR1 and CDR2 sequences are SGHNT and YYREEE (reference sequence). This clonotype was sampled from a man aged 35-49 years in good health. Sequencing was performed on blood. The chain combines TRBV5-4 with TRBJ2-5; 9 bases align to TRBD2. The CDR3 DNA sequence: TGTGCCAGCAGCTTGAGGGCGGGGGGGTACCAAGAGACCCAGTACTTC. It encodes CASSLRAGGYQETQYF.